This T cell receptor beta chain was found in a study of cytomegalovirus exposure and HLA in healthy donors. Broader study findings: The Asian-associated ancestry cluster reportedly had fewer N-insertions than the roughly 670-donor mean in a later analysis.

Germline V lookup: CDR1 SQVTM, CDR2 ANQGSEA. V was cut by 4 bases and J by 1 base, with 14 bases left in between. The CDR3 contains 15 residues. Concerning this clone itself: The antigen is undetermined. This same CDR3 is encoded by further DNA sequences in the sample.

PCR involved 60 Vbeta and 13 Jbeta primers. Clones were sequenced by immunoSEQ multiplex PCR, and TCRdb holds only the in-frame ones, with some missing. The profile shows roughly 130,000 clones, 60% to 85% of them singletons. Unrecorded immune exposures were likely, despite nominal health at sampling. The specimen was PBMCs. The V and J genes are TRBV29-1 and TRBJ2-1, with D perhaps matching TRBD1 (5 bases). This TCR was sampled from a woman aged 40 to 55 in good health and CMV-seronegative. The CDR3 DNA is TGCAGCGTTGTGTCGCAGGGTTGGTCCTACAATGAGCAGTTCTTC. It translates to CSVVSQGWSYNEQFF.